The 14 T cell receptor beta chains listed next were all sequenced from one sample in a study of patients and donors after allogeneic stem cell transplantation. Via MiXCR, TCRdb re-called the RT-PCR reads, giving one row per CDR3 protein. The data contain about a million distinct CDR3 sequences, more than 15% of them seen just once; the ten biggest clones take up 5.5% to 6.5%. Material for sequencing was blood, either unsorted or a sorted T cell fraction (not recorded which). Receptors originate from a human donor who was either an allogeneic HSCT recipient or a stem cell or donor lymphocyte infusion donor (not recorded which). It is not recorded whose cells these are; they may come from a transplant donor.

In this sample, this clonotype turned up a few times. The chain carries TRBV6-1 and TRBJ2-3; no reliable D call. Deletions cut 6 bases from V and 0 bases from J, with 10 bases between. The CDR3 runs to 14 residues. Per germline, CDR1 MNHNS and CDR2 SASEGT. CDR3 sequence: CASRSTGSTDTQYF. The CDR3 DNA reads TGTGCCAGCAGATCAACCGGGAGCACAGATACGCAGTATTTT.

The rearrangement uses TRBV3-1 and TRBJ2-1; the D gene is possibly TRBD2 (5 bases). CDR1 is LGHDT and CDR2 is YNNKEL in the germline V gene (reference sequence). CDR3 length equals 16 residues. Trimming pared 3 bases from V and 4 bases from J, leaving 16 bases between. DNA for the CDR3: TGTGCCAGCAGCCAGGTCGACTATTCATCTTACAATGAGCAGTTCTTC. Protein sequence: CASSQVDYSSYNEQFF.

The sample holds a few counts of this clonotype. This chain uses TRBV10-3 with TRBJ1-3, with TRBD1 as a possible D gene (6 bases). Trimming shortened V by 7 bases and J by 0 bases, and 16 bases separated the two germline ends. CDR3 size: 16 residues. Germline CDR1 reads ENHRY; CDR2 reads SYGVKD. CDR3 coding DNA: TGTGCCATCACCTCCGACAGGACTCTCTCTGGAAACACCATATATTTT. Its protein is CAITSDRTLSGNTIYF.

J is TRBJ1-2 and V is TRBV29-1; D gene ambiguous. Trimming took 3 bases from V and 1 from J, leaving 15 bases between them. CDR1 is SQVTM, CDR2 ANQGSEA, per germline. This CDR3 comprises 15 residues. This CDR3 is CSVDPGEGNNYGYTF. CDR3 bases: TGCAGCGTTGACCCTGGGGAGGGTAATAACTATGGCTACACCTTC.

The chain is built from TRBV6-1 and TRBJ1-3; no clear D. The CDR3 spans 15 residues. The germline CDR1 and CDR2 sequences are MNHNS and SASEGT. Trimming removed 6 bases at V and 2 bases at J, with 14 bases between. CDR3 sequence (DNA): TGTGCCAGCAGCGCAGAGCCATGGGCTGGAAACACCATATATTTT. Amino acids: CASSAEPWAGNTIYF.

This clonotype was observed a few times. The chain uses TRBV20-1 and TRBJ2-7; maybe TRBD2 (5 bases). V was trimmed by 1 base and J by 7 bases, leaving 20 bases between them. The CDR3 contains 15 residues. Germline-derived CDR1 and CDR2 are DFQATT and SNEGSKA (reference sequence). The CDR3 spells CSARGALAGSGEQYF. CDR3 coding DNA: TGCAGTGCTAGAGGCGCGCTAGCTGGTTCCGGAGAGCAGTACTTC.

This clonotype was counted ten times or more. This chain connects TRBV4-3 to TRBJ1-2; D call uncertain. The germline CDR1 and CDR2 sequences are LGHNA and YSLEER. This CDR3 is 14 amino acids long. The V end was cut by 0 bases, the J end by 3 bases, with 8 bases between. CDR3 residues: CASSQDNGDYGYTF. CDR3 coding DNA: TGCGCCAGCAGCCAAGATAACGGGGACTATGGCTACACCTTC.

There are a few counts of this clonotype. This CDR3 is CAISESEAGGDTQYF. CDR3 DNA sequence: TGTGCCATCAGTGAGTCTGAGGCGGGCGGAGATACGCAGTATTTT. The genes are TRBV10-3 and TRBJ2-3, with TRBD2 as a possible D gene (5 bases). The V gene lost 0 bases and the J gene lost 5 bases, with 12 bases spanning the gap. The CDR3 consists of 15 residues. The V gene's germline CDR1 is ENHRY and CDR2 SYGVKD.

This clonotype was seen only a few times. The chain links TRBV7-3 to TRBJ2-1, with D perhaps TRBD1 (6 bases). CDR1 is SGHTA and CDR2 is FQGTGA in the germline V gene. This CDR3 comprises 15 residues. V dropped 6 bases and J dropped 8 bases, with 20 bases sitting between them. DNA for the CDR3: TGTGCCAGCAGTTCCACAGGGCTCACTCGGGATGAGCAGTTCTTC. Its translation: CASSSTGLTRDEQFF.

This clonotype has just a few counts. The chain links TRBV5-6 to TRBJ1-3, with D unclear. The germline V and J ends were trimmed by 0 bases and 0 bases, with 16 bases remaining between them. Germline loops: CDR1 SGHDT, CDR2 YYEEEE. CDR3 length: 18 residues. The DNA of the CDR3 is TGTGCCAGCAGCTTGGGGGTGGGAGACCGTCCCTCTGGAAACACCATATATTTT. The encoded protein is CASSLGVGDRPSGNTIYF. The full variable domain, rest sourced from reference TRBV5-6 and TRBJ1-3, is DAGVTQSPTHLIKTRGQQVTLRCSPKSGHDTVSWYQQALGQGPQFIFQYYEEEERQRGNFPDRFSGHQFPNYSSELNVNALLLGDSALYLCASSLGVGDRPSGNTIYFGEGSWLTVV.

The chain has TRBV5-1 and TRBJ1-1; TRBD1 is a possible D gene (6 bases). Germline CDR1 SGHRS, CDR2 YFSETQ. The CDR3 extends over 15 amino acids. Trimming removed 4 bases from V and 0 bases from J, with 13 bases in between. The CDR3 DNA follows: TGCGCCAGCAGCCCAGGGGATACCATGAACACTGAAGCTTTCTTT. Translated, it gives CASSPGDTMNTEAFF.

There are a few counts of this clonotype. The chain links TRBV21-1 to TRBJ1-1; the table's D call, TRBD1, has no DNA check behind it. TRBV21-1 is a documented pseudogene. There are 19 residues in the CDR3. The CDR3 nucleotides are TGTGCCAGCAGCAGAGGACTAAAGGGGGTTTGTGTTGTTGACACTGAAGCTTTCTTT. Residues: CASSRGLKGVCVVDTEAFF.

The chain links TRBV6-2 or TRBV6-3 to TRBJ2-7, with unresolved D. Trimming took off 6 bases at V and 0 bases at J, with 15 bases between the two ends. Looked up from germline, CDR1 is MNHEY and CDR2 is SVGEGT. The CDR3 sequence is 15 residues long. CDR3 bases: TGTGCCAGCAGGACCGATATGTGGGGCTCCTACGAGCAGTACTTC. Protein: CASRTDMWGSYEQYF.

The CDR3 here is CAISSSLPDTQYF. CDR3 sequence (DNA): TGTGCCATCTCTAGCAGTCTCCCAGATACGCAGTATTTT. The gene calls are TRBV24-1 and TRBJ2-3, with D possibly matching TRBD2 (5 bases). CDR1 and CDR2 from the germline V gene are KGHDR and SFDVKD. The CDR3 has 13 amino acids. Trimming stripped 11 bases from V and 4 bases from J, with 15 bases between.